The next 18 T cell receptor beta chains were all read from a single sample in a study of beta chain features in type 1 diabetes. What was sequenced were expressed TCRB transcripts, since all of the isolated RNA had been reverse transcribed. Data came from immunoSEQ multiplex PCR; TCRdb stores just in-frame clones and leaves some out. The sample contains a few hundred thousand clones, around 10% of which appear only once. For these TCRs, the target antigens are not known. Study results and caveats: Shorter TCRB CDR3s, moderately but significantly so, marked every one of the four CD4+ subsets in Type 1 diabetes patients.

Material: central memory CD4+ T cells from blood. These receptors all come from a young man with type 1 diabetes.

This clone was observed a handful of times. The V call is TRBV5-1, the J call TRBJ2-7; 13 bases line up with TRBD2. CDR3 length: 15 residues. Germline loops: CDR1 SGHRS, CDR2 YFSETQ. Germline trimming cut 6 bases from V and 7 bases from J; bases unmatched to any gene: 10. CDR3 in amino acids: CASTYGGLAGSEQYF. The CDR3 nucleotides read TGCGCCAGCACTTACGGGGGACTAGCGGGATCGGAGCAGTACTTC.

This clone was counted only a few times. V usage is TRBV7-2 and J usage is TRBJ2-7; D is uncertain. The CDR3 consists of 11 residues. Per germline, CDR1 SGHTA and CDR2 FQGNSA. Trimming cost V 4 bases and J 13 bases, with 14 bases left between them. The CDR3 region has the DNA TGTGCCAGCAGCTACGGAGACGCGGAATACTTC. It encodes CASSYGDAEYF.

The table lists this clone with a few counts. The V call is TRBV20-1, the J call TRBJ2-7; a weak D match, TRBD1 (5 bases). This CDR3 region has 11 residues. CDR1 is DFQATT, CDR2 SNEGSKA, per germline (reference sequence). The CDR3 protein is CSYKQEYEQYF. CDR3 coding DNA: TGCAGCTACAAACAGGAGTACGAGCAGTACTTC.

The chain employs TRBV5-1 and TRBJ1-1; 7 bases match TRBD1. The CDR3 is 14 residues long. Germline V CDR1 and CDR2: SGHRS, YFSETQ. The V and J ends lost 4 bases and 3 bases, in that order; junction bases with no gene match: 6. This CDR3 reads CASSAGTVDTEAFF. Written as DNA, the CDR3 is TGCGCCAGCAGCGCCGGGACAGTGGACACTGAAGCTTTCTTT. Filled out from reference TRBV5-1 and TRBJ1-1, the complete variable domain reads KAGVTQTPRYLIKTRGQQVTLSCSPISGHRSVSWYQQTPGQGLQFLFEYFSETQRNKGNFPGRFSGRQFSNSRSEMNVSTLELGDSALYLCASSAGTVDTEAFFGQGTRLTVV.

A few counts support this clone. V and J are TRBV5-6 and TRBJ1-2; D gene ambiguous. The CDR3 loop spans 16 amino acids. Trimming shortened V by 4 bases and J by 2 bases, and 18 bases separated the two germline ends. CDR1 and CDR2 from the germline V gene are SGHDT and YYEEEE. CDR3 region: CASSPGPDISNYGYTF. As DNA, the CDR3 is TGTGCCAGCAGCCCGGGTCCCGACATATCCAACTATGGCTACACCTTC.

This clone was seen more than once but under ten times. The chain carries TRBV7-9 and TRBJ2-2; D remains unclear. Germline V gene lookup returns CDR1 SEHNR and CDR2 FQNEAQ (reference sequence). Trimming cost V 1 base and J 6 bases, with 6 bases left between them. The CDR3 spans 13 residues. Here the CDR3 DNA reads TGTGCCAGCAGCTTAGTTCTATCCGGGGAGCTGTTTTTT. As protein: CASSLVLSGELFF.

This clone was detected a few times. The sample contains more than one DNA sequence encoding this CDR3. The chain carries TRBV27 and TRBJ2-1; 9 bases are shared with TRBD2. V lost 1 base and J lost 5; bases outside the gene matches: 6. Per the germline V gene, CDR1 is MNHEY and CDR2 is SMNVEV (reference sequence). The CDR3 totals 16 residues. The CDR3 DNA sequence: TGTGCCAGCAGTTTATATGCGGGAGGGCCGAACAATGAGCAGTTCTTC. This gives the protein CASSLYAGGPNNEQFF.

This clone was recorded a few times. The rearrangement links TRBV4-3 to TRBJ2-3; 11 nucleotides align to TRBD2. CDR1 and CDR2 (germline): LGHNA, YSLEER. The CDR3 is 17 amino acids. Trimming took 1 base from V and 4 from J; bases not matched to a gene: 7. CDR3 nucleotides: TGCGCCAGCAGCCAAGGACTAGCGGGATACGGTGCAGATACGCAGTATTTT. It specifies CASSQGLAGYGADTQYF.

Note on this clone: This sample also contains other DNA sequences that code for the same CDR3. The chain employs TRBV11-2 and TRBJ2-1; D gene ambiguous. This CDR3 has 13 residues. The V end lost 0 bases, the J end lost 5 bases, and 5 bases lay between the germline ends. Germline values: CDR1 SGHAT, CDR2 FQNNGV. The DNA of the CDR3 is TGTGCCAGCAGCTTAGACAGGAACAATGAGCAGTTCTTC. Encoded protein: CASSLDRNNEQFF.

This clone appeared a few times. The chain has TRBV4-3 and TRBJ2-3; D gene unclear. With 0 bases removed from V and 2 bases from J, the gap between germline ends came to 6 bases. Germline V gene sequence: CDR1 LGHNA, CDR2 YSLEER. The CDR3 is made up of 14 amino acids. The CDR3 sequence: CASSQDPYTDTQYF. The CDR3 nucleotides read TGCGCCAGCAGCCAAGATCCTTACACAGATACGCAGTATTTT.

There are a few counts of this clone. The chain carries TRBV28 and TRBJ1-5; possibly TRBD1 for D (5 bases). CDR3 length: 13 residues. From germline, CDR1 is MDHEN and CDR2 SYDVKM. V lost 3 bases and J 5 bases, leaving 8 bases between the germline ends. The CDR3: CASSFQGYQPQHF. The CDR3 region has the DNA TGTGCCAGCAGTTTTCAGGGCTATCAGCCCCAGCATTTT.

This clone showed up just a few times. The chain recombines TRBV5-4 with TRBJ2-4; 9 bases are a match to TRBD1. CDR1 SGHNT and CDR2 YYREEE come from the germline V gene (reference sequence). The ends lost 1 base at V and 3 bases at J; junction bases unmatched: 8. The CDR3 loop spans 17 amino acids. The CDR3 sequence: CASSLTGTGLDKNIQYF. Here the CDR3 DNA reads TGTGCCAGCAGCTTGACCGGGACAGGGTTGGACAAAAACATTCAGTACTTC.

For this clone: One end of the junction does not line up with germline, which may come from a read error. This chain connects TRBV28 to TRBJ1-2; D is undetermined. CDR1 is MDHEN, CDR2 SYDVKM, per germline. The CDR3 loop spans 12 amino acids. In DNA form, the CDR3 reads TGTGCCGGCAGTTCCCCCCGAGTAGGTAAAACCTTC. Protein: CAGSSPRVGKTF.

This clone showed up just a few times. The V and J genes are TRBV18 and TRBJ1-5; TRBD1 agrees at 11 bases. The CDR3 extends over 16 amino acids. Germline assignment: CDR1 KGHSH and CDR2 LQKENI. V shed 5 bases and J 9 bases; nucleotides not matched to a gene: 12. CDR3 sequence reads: CASSSSGTGGQGPQHF. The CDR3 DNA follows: TGTGCCAGCTCATCATCCGGGACAGGGGGGCAAGGGCCCCAGCATTTT.

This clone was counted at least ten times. The CDR3 bases are TGTGCCATCAGTGAGGCGGGACGGGGCACAGATACGCAGTATTTT. Residues: CAISEAGRGTDTQYF. The chain joins TRBV10-3 to TRBJ2-3; a possible D gene is TRBD2 (6 bases). V lost 2 bases to trimming and J lost 1 base, with 10 bases between them. CDR3 size: 15 residues. Germline CDR1 and CDR2: ENHRY and SYGVKD.

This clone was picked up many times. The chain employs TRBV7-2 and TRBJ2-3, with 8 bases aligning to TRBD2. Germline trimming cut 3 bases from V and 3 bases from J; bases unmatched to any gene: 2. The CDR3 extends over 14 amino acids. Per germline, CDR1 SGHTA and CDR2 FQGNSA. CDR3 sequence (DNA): TGTGCCAGCAGCTTGAGACTAGCGACAGATACGCAGTATTTT. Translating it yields CASSLRLATDTQYF.

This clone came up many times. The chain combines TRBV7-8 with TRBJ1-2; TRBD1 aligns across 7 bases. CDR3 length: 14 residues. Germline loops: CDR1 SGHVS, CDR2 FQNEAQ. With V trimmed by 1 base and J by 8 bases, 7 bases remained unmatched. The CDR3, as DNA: TGTGCCAGCAGCTTAGGGACAGGCCCGTGGGGCTACACCTTC. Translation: CASSLGTGPWGYTF.

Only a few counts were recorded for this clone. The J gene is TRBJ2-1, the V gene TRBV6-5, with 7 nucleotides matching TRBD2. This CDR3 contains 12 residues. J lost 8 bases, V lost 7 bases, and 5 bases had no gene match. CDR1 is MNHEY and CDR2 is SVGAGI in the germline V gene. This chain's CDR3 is CASKSGIYEQFF. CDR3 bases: TGTGCCAGCAAGAGCGGGATTTATGAGCAGTTCTTC.